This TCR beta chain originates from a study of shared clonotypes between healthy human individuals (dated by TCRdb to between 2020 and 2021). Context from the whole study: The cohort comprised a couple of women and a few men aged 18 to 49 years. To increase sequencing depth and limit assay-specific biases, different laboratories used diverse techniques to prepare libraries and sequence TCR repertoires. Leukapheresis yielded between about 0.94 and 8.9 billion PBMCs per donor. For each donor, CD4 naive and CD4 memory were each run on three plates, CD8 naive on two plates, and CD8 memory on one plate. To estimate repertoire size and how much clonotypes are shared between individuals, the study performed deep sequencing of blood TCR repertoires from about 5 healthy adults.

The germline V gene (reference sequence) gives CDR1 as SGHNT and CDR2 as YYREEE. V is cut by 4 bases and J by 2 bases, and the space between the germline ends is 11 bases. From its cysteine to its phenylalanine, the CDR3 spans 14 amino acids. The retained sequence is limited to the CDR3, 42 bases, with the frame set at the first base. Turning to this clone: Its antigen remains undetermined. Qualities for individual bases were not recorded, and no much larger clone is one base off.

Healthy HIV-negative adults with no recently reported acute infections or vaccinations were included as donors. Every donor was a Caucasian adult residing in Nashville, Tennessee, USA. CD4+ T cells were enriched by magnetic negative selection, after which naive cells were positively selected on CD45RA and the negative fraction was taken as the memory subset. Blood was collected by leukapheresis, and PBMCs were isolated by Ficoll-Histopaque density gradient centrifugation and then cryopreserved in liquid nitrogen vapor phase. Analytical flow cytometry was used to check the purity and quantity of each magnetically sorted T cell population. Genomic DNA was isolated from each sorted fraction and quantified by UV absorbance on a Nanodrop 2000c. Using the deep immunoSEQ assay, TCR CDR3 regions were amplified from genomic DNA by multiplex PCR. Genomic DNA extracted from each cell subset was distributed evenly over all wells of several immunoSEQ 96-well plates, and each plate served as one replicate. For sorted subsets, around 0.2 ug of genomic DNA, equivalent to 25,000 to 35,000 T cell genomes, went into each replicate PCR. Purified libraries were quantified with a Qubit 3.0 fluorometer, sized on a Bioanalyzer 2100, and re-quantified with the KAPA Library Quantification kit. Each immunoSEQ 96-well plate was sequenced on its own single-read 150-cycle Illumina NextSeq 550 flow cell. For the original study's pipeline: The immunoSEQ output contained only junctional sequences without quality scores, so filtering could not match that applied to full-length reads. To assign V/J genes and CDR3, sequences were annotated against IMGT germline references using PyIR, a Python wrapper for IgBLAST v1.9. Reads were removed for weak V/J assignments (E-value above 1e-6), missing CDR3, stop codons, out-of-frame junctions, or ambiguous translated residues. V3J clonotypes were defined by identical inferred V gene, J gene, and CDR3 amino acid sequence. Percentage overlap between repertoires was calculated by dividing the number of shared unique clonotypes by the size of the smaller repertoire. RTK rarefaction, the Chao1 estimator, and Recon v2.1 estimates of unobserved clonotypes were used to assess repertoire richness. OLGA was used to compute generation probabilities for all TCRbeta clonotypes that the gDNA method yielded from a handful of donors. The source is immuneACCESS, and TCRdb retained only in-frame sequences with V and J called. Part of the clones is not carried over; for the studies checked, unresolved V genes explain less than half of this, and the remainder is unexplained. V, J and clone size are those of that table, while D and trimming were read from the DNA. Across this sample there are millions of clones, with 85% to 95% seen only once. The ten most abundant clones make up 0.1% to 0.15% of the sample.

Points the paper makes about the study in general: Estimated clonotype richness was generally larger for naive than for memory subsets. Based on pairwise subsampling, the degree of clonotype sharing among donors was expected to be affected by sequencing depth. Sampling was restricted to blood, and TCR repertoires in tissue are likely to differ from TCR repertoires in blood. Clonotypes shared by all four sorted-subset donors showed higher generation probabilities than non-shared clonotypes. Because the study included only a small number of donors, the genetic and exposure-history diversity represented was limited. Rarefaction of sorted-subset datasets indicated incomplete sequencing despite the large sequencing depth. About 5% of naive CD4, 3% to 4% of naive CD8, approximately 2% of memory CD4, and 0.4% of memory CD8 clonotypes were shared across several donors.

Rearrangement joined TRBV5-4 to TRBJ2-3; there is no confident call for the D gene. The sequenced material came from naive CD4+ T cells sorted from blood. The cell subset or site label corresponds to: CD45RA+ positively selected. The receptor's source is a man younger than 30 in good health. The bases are TGTGCCAGCAGCATGGACGGCAACACAGATACGCAGTATTTT. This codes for CASSMDGNTDTQYF.